These 13 T cell receptor beta chains were all obtained from the same sample, sequenced in a study of shared clonotypes between healthy human individuals. This table comes from immunoSEQ multiplex PCR, and its TCRdb copy is limited to in-frame clones, with some not included. The sample has roughly 2.4 million clones, around 95% seen once. The specimen was naive CD4+ T cells sorted from blood. The subset is: CD45RA+ positively selected. Source of these receptors: a young man in good health.

The chain has TRBV12-5 and TRBJ2-1; D might be TRBD1 (6 bases). Germline-derived CDR1 and CDR2 are LGHNT and FRNRAP. Trimming removed 9 bases from V and 5 bases from J, with 8 bases in between. This CDR3 spans 11 amino acids. The CDR3: CASWTDNEQFF. The CDR3 DNA reads as TGTGCTAGCTGGACAGACAATGAGCAGTTCTTC.

The chain employs TRBV10-3 and TRBJ2-5, with 9 bases that match TRBD2. CDR1 and CDR2 from the germline V gene are ENHRY and SYGVKD. The CDR3 has 14 residues. Losses at the gene ends were 6 bases for V and 0 bases for J; bases not matched to a gene: 2. The DNA of the CDR3 is TGTGCCATCAGGCGGACTAGCGACCAAGAGACCCAGTACTTC. This translates into CAIRRTSDQETQYF.

The chain has TRBV11-2 and TRBJ2-2; 11 nucleotides match TRBD1. The ends lost 4 bases at V and 4 bases at J; junction bases unmatched: 2. The CDR3 length is 15 residues. The germline CDR1 and CDR2 sequences are SGHAT and FQNNGV. The chain's CDR3 is CASSWDRGATGELFF. The CDR3 DNA reads TGTGCCAGCAGCTGGGACAGGGGGGCCACCGGGGAGCTGTTTTTT.

J is TRBJ2-5 and V is TRBV9; D gene uncertain. The CDR3 has 15 residues. V was pared by 0 bases and J by 7 bases, with 16 bases between. Germline assignment: CDR1 SGDLS and CDR2 YYNGEE. CDR3 bases: TGTGCCAGCAGCGTAGGTGAGCCCCCATCGATGACCCAGTACTTC. It codes for CASSVGEPPSMTQYF.

The chain has TRBV7-3 and TRBJ2-5; D may match TRBD1 or TRBD2 (6 bases each). V shed 2 bases and J shed 0 bases, with 10 bases lying between them. The CDR3 covers 15 residues. The germline V gene encodes CDR1 SGHTA and CDR2 FQGTGA. In DNA, the CDR3 is TGTGCCAGCAGCTTATTGGGGGGCAACCAAGAGACCCAGTACTTC. It translates to CASSLLGGNQETQYF.

Note on this clone: The sample holds other DNA sequences that translate to the same CDR3. The chain employs TRBV30 and TRBJ2-3, with D unclear. Germline values: CDR1 GTSNPN, CDR2 SVGIG (reference sequence). V was shortened by 3 bases and J by 5 bases, with 6 bases between the two germline ends. The CDR3 has 11 amino acids. The CDR3 protein is CAWSVEDTQYF. The DNA for the CDR3 is TGTGCCTGGAGCGTAGAAGATACGCAGTATTTT.

The count of this clone is one. The V gene is TRBV5-1, the J gene TRBJ1-2, with 8 bases lining up with TRBD1. Germline V lookup: CDR1 SGHRS, CDR2 YFSETQ. The CDR3 is 15 amino acids. The trim removed 5 bases at V and 0 bases at J, leaving 6 bases unmatched. The CDR3: CASRGQELANYGYTF. The CDR3 coding sequence is TGCGCCAGCAGGGGACAGGAATTAGCTAACTATGGCTACACCTTC. The full variable domain, its missing parts supplied by reference TRBV5-1 and TRBJ1-2, is KAGVTQTPRYLIKTRGQQVTLSCSPISGHRSVSWYQQTPGQGLQFLFEYFSETQRNKGNFPGRFSGRQFSNSRSEMNVSTLELGDSALYLCASRGQELANYGYTFGSGTRLTVV.

This chain connects TRBV27 to TRBJ1-5; 11 nucleotides align to TRBD1. V lost 10 bases and J lost 9; bases outside the gene matches: 14. This CDR3 contains 15 residues. CDR1 MNHEY and CDR2 SMNVEV come from the germline V gene (reference sequence). The CDR3 loop is CATSLGQGGIGPQHF. In nucleotides, the CDR3 is TGTGCCACTTCTCTGGGACAGGGGGGGATTGGGCCCCAGCATTTT.

The CDR3 sequence is CASSQDLGGKGEKLFF. CDR3 sequence (DNA): TGCGCCAGCAGCCAAGATCTTGGGGGGAAGGGCGAAAAACTGTTTTTT. The chain carries TRBV4-1 and TRBJ1-4, with D possibly TRBD1 on 5 matching bases. Germline V lookup: CDR1 MGHRA, CDR2 YSYEKL. CDR3 size: 16 residues. Trimming removed 0 bases at V and 8 bases at J, with 16 bases between.

The chain joins TRBV28 to TRBJ1-2, with 9 bases that match TRBD1. Germline values: CDR1 MDHEN, CDR2 SYDVKM. Germline trimming cut 11 bases from V and 0 bases from J; bases unmatched to any gene: 4. This CDR3 region has 13 residues. This CDR3 reads CAARDRANYGYTF. The CDR3 bases are TGTGCCGCACGGGACAGGGCTAACTATGGCTACACCTTC.

Here the CDR3 reads CAWNRDVTSGANVLTF. For the CDR3, the DNA is TGTGCCTGGAATAGGGACGTAACGTCTGGGGCCAACGTCCTGACTTTC. The chain joins TRBV30 to TRBJ2-6; either TRBD1 or TRBD2 may supply D (5 bases each). Germline loops: CDR1 GTSNPN, CDR2 SVGIG (reference sequence). The CDR3 has 16 amino acids. Trimming cost V 4 bases and J 1 base, with 14 bases left between them.

The chain employs TRBV7-2 and TRBJ2-7, with TRBD1 matching 8 bases. Germline trimming cut 6 bases from V and 7 bases from J; bases unmatched to any gene: 20. Per the germline V gene, CDR1 is SGHTA and CDR2 is FQGNSA. The CDR3 has 17 residues. The CDR3 region is CASSQPPGAGGSGEQYF. For the CDR3, the DNA is TGTGCCAGCAGTCAACCCCCTGGGGCAGGGGGCTCGGGAGAGCAGTACTTC.

CDR3 DNA: TGCGCCAGCAGCTTGGTCCACAATACATGGGACTATGGCTACACCTTC. Translating it yields CASSLVHNTWDYGYTF. The chain has TRBV5-1 and TRBJ1-2; D not certain. The germline V gene encodes CDR1 SGHRS and CDR2 YFSETQ. V was pared by 0 bases and J by 3 bases, with 15 bases between. CDR3 size: 16 residues.